Listed here are 9 T cell receptor beta chains from one sample, sequenced in a study of blood T cell repertoires in COVID-19. This table comes from immunoSEQ multiplex PCR, and its TCRdb copy is limited to in-frame clones, with some not included. The sample has 250,000 to 350,000 clones, approximately 81% seen once; the top ten hold around 2.3%. Material for sequencing was PBMCs or T cells enriched from blood (not recorded which). The origin of the receptors is a woman between 50 and 59 years old who had recovered from COVID-19.

This chain connects TRBV11-3 to TRBJ2-2; D unresolved. The V end was cut by 3 bases, the J end by 1 base, with 6 bases between. CDR1 is SGHNT and CDR2 is YENEEA in the germline V gene. The CDR3 covers 14 residues. The CDR3 bases are TGTGCCAGCAGCTTGTACAGGAACACCGGGGAGCTGTTTTTT. The encoded protein is CASSLYRNTGELFF.

The CDR3 region has the DNA TGTGCCAGCAGCCAAACGGGGGGGGCGGCAGATACGCAGTATTTT. Its translation is CASSQTGGAADTQYF. The V call is TRBV3-1 (or the pseudogene TRBV3-2), the J call TRBJ2-3; 8 nucleotides line up with TRBD2. V lost 2 bases and J lost 4; bases outside the gene matches: 5. This CDR3 region has 15 residues. The germline CDR1 and CDR2 sequences are LGHDT and YNNKEL (reference sequence).

This clone is a singleton in its sample. The chain joins TRBV14 to TRBJ2-2, with TRBD2 as a possible D gene (5 bases). Germline V gives CDR1 SGHDN, CDR2 FVKESK. Trimming took off 0 bases at V and 4 bases at J, with 18 bases between the two ends. The CDR3 is made up of 18 amino acids. CDR3 amino acids: CASSQELVMADFTGELFF. In nucleotides, the CDR3 is TGTGCCAGCAGCCAAGAACTAGTAATGGCAGACTTCACCGGGGAGCTGTTTTTT.

The rearrangement joins TRBV5-1 to TRBJ2-2, with 7 bases aligning to TRBD2. From germline, CDR1 is SGHRS and CDR2 YFSETQ. V shed 6 bases and J 3 bases; nucleotides not matched to a gene: 8. The CDR3 is made up of 15 amino acids. The CDR3 nucleotides are TGCGCCAGCACCGCCGCGGGAGCCTACACCGGGGAGCTGTTTTTT. This encodes CASTAAGAYTGELFF.

The chain uses TRBV2 and TRBJ1-5; 10 nucleotides agree with TRBD1. J was trimmed by 6 bases and V by 5 bases; bases with no gene match: 7. Germline loops: CDR1 SNHLY, CDR2 FYNNEI. CDR3 length: 15 residues. CDR3 amino acids: CASSPTGGVGQPQHF. For the CDR3, the DNA is TGTGCCAGCAGTCCGACAGGGGGCGTTGGTCAGCCCCAGCATTTT.

This chain joins TRBV7-8 and TRBJ1-1; maybe TRBD1 (6 bases). V was trimmed by 1 base and J by 0 bases, leaving 12 bases between them. Per germline, CDR1 SGHVS and CDR2 FQNEAQ. The CDR3 has 16 amino acids. CDR3 sequence: CASSLESRTVNTEAFF. The CDR3, as DNA: TGTGCCAGCAGCTTAGAATCCCGGACAGTGAACACTGAAGCTTTCTTT.

The chain couples TRBV28 to TRBJ1-4; D gene uncertain. Germline V gene lookup returns CDR1 MDHEN and CDR2 SYDVKM. V was cut by 2 bases and J by 4 bases, with 11 bases left in between. There are 15 residues in the CDR3. The CDR3, as DNA: TGTGCCAGCAGTTTAAGGCCCCGGGGTAATGAAAAACTGTTTTTT. Translated, it gives CASSLRPRGNEKLFF.

V usage is TRBV4-1 and J usage is TRBJ2-5; 7 nucleotides match TRBD1. The CDR3 contains 19 residues. Looked up from germline, CDR1 is MGHRA and CDR2 is YSYEKL. The trim removed 0 bases at V and 8 bases at J, leaving 21 bases unmatched. CDR3 region: CASSQDPGGLGPSSATQYF. CDR3 bases: TGCGCCAGCAGCCAAGATCCAGGGGGTTTGGGTCCAAGCTCGGCCACCCAGTACTTC.

The rearrangement joins TRBV3-1 (or the pseudogene TRBV3-2) to TRBJ1-4, with a possible D match to TRBD1 (5 bases). V shed 3 bases and J shed 8 bases, with 13 bases lying between them. The V gene's germline CDR1 is LGHDT and CDR2 YNNKEL (reference sequence). This CDR3 comprises 14 residues. The CDR3 nucleotides are TGTGCCAGCAGCCATAGGGGCGCCAGAGAAAAACTGTTTTTT. This encodes CASSHRGAREKLFF.